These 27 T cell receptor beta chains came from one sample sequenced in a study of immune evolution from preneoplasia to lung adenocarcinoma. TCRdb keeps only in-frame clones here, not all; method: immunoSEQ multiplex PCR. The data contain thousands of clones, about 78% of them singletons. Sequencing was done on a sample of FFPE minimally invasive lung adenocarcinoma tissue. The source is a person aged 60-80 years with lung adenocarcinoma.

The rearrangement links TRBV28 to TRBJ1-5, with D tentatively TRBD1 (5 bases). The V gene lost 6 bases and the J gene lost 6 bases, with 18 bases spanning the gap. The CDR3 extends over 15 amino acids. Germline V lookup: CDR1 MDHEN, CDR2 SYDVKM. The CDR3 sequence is CASRAGQAHSQPQHF. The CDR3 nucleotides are TGTGCCAGCAGAGCGGGGCAGGCCCATAGTCAGCCCCAGCATTTT.

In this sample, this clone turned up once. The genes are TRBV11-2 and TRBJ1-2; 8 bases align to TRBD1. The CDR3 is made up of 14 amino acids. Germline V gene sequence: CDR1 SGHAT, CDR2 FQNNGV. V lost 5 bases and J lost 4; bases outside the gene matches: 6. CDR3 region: CASSPTGEGYGYTF. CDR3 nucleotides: TGTGCCAGCAGCCCGACAGGGGAAGGCTATGGCTACACCTTC.

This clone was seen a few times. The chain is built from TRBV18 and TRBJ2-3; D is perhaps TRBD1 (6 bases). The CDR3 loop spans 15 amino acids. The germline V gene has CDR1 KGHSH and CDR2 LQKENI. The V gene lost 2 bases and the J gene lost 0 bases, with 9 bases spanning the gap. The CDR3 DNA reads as TGTGCCAGCTCACCAACGGGACAAAGCACAGATACGCAGTATTTT. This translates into CASSPTGQSTDTQYF.

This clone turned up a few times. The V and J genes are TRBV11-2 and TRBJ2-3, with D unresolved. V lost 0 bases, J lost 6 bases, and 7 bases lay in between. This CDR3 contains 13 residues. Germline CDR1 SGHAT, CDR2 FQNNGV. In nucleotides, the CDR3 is TGTGCCAGCAGCTTAGAGGCCGATGATACGCAGTATTTT. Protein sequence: CASSLEADDTQYF.

Written as DNA, the CDR3 is TGTGCCAGCAGTTTACAGGGAAACATTCAGTACTTC. It translates to CASSLQGNIQYF. V gene TRBV28 combines with J gene TRBJ2-4; D may be TRBD1 (5 bases). The CDR3 covers 12 residues. V was cut by 2 bases and J by 6 bases, with 5 bases left in between. The germline V gene has CDR1 MDHEN and CDR2 SYDVKM.

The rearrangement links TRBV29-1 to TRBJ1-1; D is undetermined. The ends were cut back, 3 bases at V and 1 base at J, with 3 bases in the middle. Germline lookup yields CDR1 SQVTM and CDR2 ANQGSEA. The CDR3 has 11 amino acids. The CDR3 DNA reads TGCAGCGTTGAGCCGAACACTGAAGCTTTCTTT. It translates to CSVEPNTEAFF.

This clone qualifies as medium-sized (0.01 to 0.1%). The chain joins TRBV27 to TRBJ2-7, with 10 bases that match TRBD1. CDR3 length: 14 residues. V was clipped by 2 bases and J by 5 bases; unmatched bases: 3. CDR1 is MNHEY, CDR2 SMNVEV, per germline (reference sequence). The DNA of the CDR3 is TGTGCCAGCAGTTTACGACAGGGGGCCGACGAGCAGTACTTC. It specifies CASSLRQGADEQYF.

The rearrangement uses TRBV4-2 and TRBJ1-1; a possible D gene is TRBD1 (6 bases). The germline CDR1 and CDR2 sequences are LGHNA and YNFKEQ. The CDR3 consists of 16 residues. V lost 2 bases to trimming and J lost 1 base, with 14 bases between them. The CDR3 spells CASSQSQGSSNTEAFF. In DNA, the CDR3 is TGTGCCAGCAGCCAATCCCAGGGGTCCTCGAACACTGAAGCTTTCTTT.

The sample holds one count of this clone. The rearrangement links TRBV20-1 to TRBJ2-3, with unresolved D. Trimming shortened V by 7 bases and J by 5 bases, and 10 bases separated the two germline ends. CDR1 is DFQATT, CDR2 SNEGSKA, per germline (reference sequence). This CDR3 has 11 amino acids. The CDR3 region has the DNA TGCAGTGTCTGGTTTGGAGATACGCAGTATTTT. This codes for CSVWFGDTQYF.

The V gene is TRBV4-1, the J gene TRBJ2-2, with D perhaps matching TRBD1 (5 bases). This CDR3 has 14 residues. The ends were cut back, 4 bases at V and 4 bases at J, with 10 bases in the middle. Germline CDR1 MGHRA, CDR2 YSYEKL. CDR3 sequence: CASSRDSFTGELFF. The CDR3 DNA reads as TGCGCCAGCAGCCGAGACAGTTTCACCGGGGAGCTGTTTTTT.

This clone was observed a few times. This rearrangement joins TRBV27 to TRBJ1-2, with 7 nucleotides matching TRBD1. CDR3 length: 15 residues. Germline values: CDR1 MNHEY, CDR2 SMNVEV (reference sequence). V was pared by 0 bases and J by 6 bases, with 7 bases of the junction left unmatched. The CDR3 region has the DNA TGTGCCAGCAGTTTATCGGGACAGCTTACCAATGGCTACACCTTC. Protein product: CASSLSGQLTNGYTF.

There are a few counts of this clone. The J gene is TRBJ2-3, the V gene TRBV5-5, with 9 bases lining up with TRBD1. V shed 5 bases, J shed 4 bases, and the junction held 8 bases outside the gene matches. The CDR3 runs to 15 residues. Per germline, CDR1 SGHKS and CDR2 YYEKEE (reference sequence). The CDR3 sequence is CASSSGTGLADTQYF. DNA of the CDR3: TGTGCCAGCAGTTCCGGGACAGGGTTGGCAGATACGCAGTATTTT.

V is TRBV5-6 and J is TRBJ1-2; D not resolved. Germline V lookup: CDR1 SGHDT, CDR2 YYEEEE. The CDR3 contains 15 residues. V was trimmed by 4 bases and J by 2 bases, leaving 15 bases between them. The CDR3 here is CASSHRGVLNYGYTF. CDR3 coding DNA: TGTGCCAGCAGCCACCGCGGGGTCCTCAACTATGGCTACACCTTC. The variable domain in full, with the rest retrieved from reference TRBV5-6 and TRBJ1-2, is DAGVTQSPTHLIKTRGQQVTLRCSPKSGHDTVSWYQQALGQGPQFIFQYYEEEERQRGNFPDRFSGHQFPNYSSELNVNALLLGDSALYLCASSHRGVLNYGYTFGSGTRLTVV.

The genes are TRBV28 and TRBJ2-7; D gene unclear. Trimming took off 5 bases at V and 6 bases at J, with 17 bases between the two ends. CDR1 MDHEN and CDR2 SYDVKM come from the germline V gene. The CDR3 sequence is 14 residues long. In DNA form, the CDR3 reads TGTGCCAGCAGTCCCCATACGCAGAGCTCCGAGCAGTACTTC. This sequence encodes CASSPHTQSSEQYF.

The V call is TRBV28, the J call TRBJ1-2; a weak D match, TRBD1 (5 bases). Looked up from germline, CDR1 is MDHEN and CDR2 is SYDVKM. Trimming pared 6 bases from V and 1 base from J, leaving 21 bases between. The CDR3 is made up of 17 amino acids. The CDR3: CASRPRGDGPVNYGYTF. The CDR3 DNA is TGTGCCAGCAGACCTAGAGGGGACGGTCCCGTTAACTATGGCTACACCTTC.

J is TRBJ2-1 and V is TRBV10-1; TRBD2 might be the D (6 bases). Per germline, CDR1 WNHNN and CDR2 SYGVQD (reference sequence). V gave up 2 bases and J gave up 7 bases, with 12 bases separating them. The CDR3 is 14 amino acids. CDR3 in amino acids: CASSEGGTVNEQFF. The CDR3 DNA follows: TGCGCCAGCAGTGAGGGGGGGACCGTTAATGAGCAGTTCTTC.

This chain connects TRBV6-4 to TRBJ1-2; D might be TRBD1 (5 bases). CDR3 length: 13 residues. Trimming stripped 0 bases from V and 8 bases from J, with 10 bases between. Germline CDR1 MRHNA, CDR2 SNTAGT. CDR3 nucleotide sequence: TGTGCCAGCAGTGACTCGCAGGGTCGGGGCTACACCTTC. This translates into CASSDSQGRGYTF.

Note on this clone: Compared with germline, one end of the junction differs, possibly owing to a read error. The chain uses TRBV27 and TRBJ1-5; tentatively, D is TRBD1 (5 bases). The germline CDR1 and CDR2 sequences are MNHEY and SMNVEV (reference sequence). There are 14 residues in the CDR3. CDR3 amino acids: CANSFAGGDQPQHF. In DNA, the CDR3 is TGTGCCAACAGTTTCGCCGGGGGTGACCAGCCCCAGCATTTT.

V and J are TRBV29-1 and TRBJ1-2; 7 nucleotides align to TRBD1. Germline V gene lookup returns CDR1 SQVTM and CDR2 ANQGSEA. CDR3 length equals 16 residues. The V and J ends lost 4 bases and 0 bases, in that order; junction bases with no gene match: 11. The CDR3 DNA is TGCAGCGTTGTAGAAAGGGACAGACACTCTAACTATGGCTACACCTTC. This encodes CSVVERDRHSNYGYTF.

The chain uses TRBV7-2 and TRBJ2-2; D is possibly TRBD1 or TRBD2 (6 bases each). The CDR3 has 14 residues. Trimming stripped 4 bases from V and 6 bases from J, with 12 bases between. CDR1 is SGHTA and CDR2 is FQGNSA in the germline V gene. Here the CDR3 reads CASSWERGAGELFF. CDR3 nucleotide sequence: TGTGCCAGCAGCTGGGAGAGGGGGGCCGGGGAGCTGTTTTTT. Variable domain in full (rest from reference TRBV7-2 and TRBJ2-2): GAGVSQSPSNKVTEKGKDVELRCDPISGHTALYWYRQSLGQGLEFLIYFQGNSAPDKSGLPSDRFSAERTGGSVSTLTIQRTQQEDSAVYLCASSWERGAGELFFGEGSRLTVL.

The CDR3 nucleotides are TGTGCCTGGAGGGGCACCTTAGGGACAGATACGCAGTATTTT. Protein sequence: CAWRGTLGTDTQYF. This chain uses TRBV30 with TRBJ2-3; no firm D call. The CDR3 runs to 14 residues. Trimming removed 3 bases from V and 3 bases from J, with 13 bases in between. Germline loops: CDR1 GTSNPN, CDR2 SVGIG (reference sequence).

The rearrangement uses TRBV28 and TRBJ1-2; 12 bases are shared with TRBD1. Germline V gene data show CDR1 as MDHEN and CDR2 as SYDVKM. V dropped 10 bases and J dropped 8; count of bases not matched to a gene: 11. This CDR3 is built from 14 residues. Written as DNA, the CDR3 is TGTGCCATCAAAGCCGGGACAGGGGGCTGGGGCTACACCTTC. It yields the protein CAIKAGTGGWGYTF.

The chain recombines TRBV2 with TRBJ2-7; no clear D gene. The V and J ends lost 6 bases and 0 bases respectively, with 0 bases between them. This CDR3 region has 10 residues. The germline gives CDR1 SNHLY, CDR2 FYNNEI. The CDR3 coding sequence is TGTGCCAGCAGCTCCTACGAGCAGTACTTC. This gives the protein CASSSYEQYF.

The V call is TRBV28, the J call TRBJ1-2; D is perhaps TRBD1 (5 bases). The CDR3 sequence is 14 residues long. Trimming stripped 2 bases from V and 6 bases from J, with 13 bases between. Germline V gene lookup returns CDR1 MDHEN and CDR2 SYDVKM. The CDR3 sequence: CASSLVRGTNGYTF. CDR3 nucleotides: TGTGCCAGCAGTTTAGTCAGAGGGACTAATGGCTACACCTTC.

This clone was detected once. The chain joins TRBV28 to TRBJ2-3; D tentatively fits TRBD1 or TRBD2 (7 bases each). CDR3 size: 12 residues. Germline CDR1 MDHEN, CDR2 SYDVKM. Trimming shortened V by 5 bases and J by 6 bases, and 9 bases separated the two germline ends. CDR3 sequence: CASSQGGDTQYF. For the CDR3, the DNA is TGTGCCAGCAGTCAGGGGGGGGATACGCAGTATTTT. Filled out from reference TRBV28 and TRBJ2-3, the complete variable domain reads DVKVTQSSRYLVKRTGEKVFLECVQDMDHENMFWYRQDPGLGLRLIYFSYDVKMKEKGDIPEGYSVSREKKERFSLILESASTNQTSMYLCASSQGGDTQYFGPGTRLTVL.

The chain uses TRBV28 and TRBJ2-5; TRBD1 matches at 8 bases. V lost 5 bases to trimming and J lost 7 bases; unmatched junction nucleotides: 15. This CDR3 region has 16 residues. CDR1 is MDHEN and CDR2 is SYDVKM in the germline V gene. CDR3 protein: CASSPRQGKGSRTQYF. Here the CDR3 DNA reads TGTGCCAGCAGTCCACGACAGGGGAAGGGCTCAAGGACCCAGTACTTC.

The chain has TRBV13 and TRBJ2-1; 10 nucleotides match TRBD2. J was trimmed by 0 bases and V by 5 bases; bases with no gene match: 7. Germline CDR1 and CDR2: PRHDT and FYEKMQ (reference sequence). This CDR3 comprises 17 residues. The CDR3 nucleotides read TGTGCCAGCAGCCCCGGACTAGCGGTGTTCTCCTACAATGAGCAGTTCTTC. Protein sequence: CASSPGLAVFSYNEQFF. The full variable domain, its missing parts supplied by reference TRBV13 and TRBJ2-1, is AAGVIQSPRHLIKEKRETATLKCYPIPRHDTVYWYQQGPGQDPQFLISFYEKMQSDKGSIPDRFSAQQFSDYHSELNMSSLELGDSALYFCASSPGLAVFSYNEQFFGPGTRLTVL.